A selection of T cell receptor beta chains follows, all from one sample in a study of post-analysis software for immune sequencing data. TCRdb recomputed calls from the PCR reads with MiXCR, one row per CDR3 protein. This table holds fewer than 900,000 distinct CDR3 sequences, under 60% found once. Sequenced input: blood. These receptors originate from a girl under 18 with multiple sclerosis. The CDR3 runs from the conserved cysteine through the conserved F or W. D genes are given only for firm matches. The listing skips clone size in some rows; elsewhere it reads once, few, many or a size class.

. | . | TRBJ1-2 | TRBV5-1 | TGCGCCAGCAGCTGGGGCAGACAGCCAGCTAACTATGGCTACACCTTC | CASSWGRQPANYGYTF
. | . | TRBJ2-5 | TRBV29-1 | TGCAGCGTTGAGTCAGGGGACCAAGAGACCCAGTACTTC | CSVESGDQETQYF
TRBD2 | few | TRBJ2-3 | TRBV4-3 | TGCGCCAGCAGCCAGGGACTAGCGGGTCGAGATACGCAGTATTTT | CASSQGLAGRDTQYF
TRBD2 | few | TRBJ2-1 | TRBV20-1 | TGCAGTGCTAGAGATCAAGGAGCGGGAAATGCTGGTGAGCAGTTCTTC | CSARDQGAGNAGEQFF
. | . | TRBJ1-2 | TRBV5-1 | TGCGCCAGCAGCTTGGCCCCCTTACCCAACTATGGCTACACCTTC | CASSLAPLPNYGYTF
. | few | TRBJ2-7 | TRBV12-3/TRBV12-4 | TGTGCCAGCAGTCCCTGGGAGGGGGCTTACGAGCAGTACTTC | CASSPWEGAYEQYF
TRBD1 | few | TRBJ1-6 | TRBV7-2 | TGTGCCAGCAGCGCACAGGGGGCCATAAATTCACCCCTCCACTTT | CASSAQGAINSPLHF
. | few | TRBJ2-3 | TRBV20-1 | TGCAGTGCTGGCATTACGGGAGATACGCAGTATTTT | CSAGITGDTQYF
. | . | TRBJ2-2 | TRBV7-8 | TGTGCCAGCAGCCAGTGGGCAGGGTCTGTGTGGACCGGGGAGCTGTTTTTT | CASSQWAGSVWTGELFF
TRBD1 | . | TRBJ2-5 | TRBV4-3 | TGCGCCAGCAGCCAAGTGAGGACAGGGTGGGAGACCCAGTACTTC | CASSQVRTGWETQYF
. | . | TRBJ2-1 | TRBV27 | TGTGCCAGCAGTCCAGGGACGCAATACAATGAGCAGTTCTTC | CASSPGTQYNEQFF
TRBD1 | few | TRBJ1-6 | TRBV9 | TGTGCCAGCAGCGTAGGCCCCGACAGGGGGCCACTTTCACCCCTCCACTTT | CASSVGPDRGPLSPLHF
TRBD2 | few | TRBJ2-7 | TRBV7-9 | TGTGCCAGCGCTAGCGGGGGGTACGAGCAGTACTTC | CASASGGYEQYF
TRBD2 | . | TRBJ2-4 | TRBV28 | TGTGCCAGCAGTACCGGGACTAGCGGGAGGGCACAGTACTTC | CASSTGTSGRAQYF
. | . | TRBJ2-6 | TRBV24-1 | TGTGCCACCAGTGATCAGGCAGGGGGGCATGGGGCCAACGTCCTGACTTTC | CATSDQAGGHGANVLTF
TRBD2 | few | TRBJ2-5 | TRBV5-1 | TGCGCCAGCAGCGCGGGAGGCAACCAAGAGACCCAGTACTTC | CASSAGGNQETQYF
TRBD1 | once | TRBJ1-6 | TRBV20-1 | TGCAGTGCTAGCCCGACAGGGCTTAGGGGGGCACATTCGGCCCTCCACTTT | CSASPTGLRGAHSALHF
. | few | TRBJ2-7 | TRBV4-1 | TGCGCCAGCAGCCAAGATGGGGACGGACTCTCCTACGAGCAGTACTTC | CASSQDGDGLSYEQYF
TRBD2 | . | TRBJ2-7 | TRBV4-1 | TGCGCCAGCAGCCAAGGGGGGAGCGGGAGTGGCGAGCAGTACTTC | CASSQGGSGSGEQYF
TRBD2 | . | TRBJ2-1 | TRBV7-3 | TGTGCCAGCAGCCCCAACGGACTAGCGTTCCTGTTCTTC | CASSPNGLAFLFF
. | . | TRBJ2-6 | TRBV28 | TGTGCCAGCAGCGCCAAGACACGCGGAAGCTCTGGGGCCAACGTCCTGACTTTC | CASSAKTRGSSGANVLTF
TRBD2 | . | TRBJ2-3 | TRBV7-6 | TGTGCCAGCAGCTTTCCGTCTCCCGCGGGAGATATCTCAGATACGCAGTATTTT | CASSFPSPAGDISDTQYF
TRBD1 | many | TRBJ1-5 | TRBV7-9 | TGTGCCAGCAGTCGGACCGGACAGGCAACCCAGCATTTT | CASSRTGQATQHF
TRBD2 | once | TRBJ2-5 | TRBV2 | TGTGCCAGCAAAGAAGAAGCGGGGGCTAAGACCCAGTACTTC | CASKEEAGAKTQYF
TRBD2 | once | TRBJ2-7 | TRBV6-6 | TGTGCCAGCAGTTACGGGACTAGTGAAGGCGAGCAGTACTTC | CASSYGTSEGEQYF
. | few | TRBJ2-7 | TRBV20-1 | TGCAGTGCTAGAGACCGGGACACATACGAGCAGTACTTC | CSARDRDTYEQYF
. | few | TRBJ2-3 | TRBV29-1 | TGCAGCGTTTTTGGGCGGGGACTTACAGATACGCAGTATTTT | CSVFGRGLTDTQYF
. | few | TRBJ1-2 | TRBV9 | TGTGCCAGCAGCGTAGCCGAGTGGGGCGATTTTAACTATGGCTACACCTTC | CASSVAEWGDFNYGYTF
. | . | TRBJ2-3 | TRBV6-5 | TGTGCCAGCAGCCAAAAACTAGTTTCAGATACGCAGTATTTT | CASSQKLVSDTQYF
. | . | TRBJ2-7 | TRBV3-1 | TGTGCCAGCAGCCGCTTAAACCACGAGCAGTACTTC | CASSRLNHEQYF
TRBD1 | few | TRBJ2-7 | TRBV6-1 | TGTGCCAGCAGTGGGACAGGGGGCAAGTACGAGCAGTACTTC | CASSGTGGKYEQYF
. | . | TRBJ1-4 | TRBV12-3/TRBV12-4 | TGTGCCAGCAGCGCCTTAAACAGGGTTAATGAAAAACTGTTTTTT | CASSALNRVNEKLFF
. | . | TRBJ2-5 | TRBV7-2 | TGTGCCGGAGGGGAAGAGACCCAGTACTTC | CAGGEETQYF
. | few | TRBJ2-3 | TRBV29-1 | TGCAGCGCCAGGGGAGGCGGCACAGATACGCAGTATTTT | CSARGGGTDTQYF
. | . | TRBJ1-4 | TRBV5-1 | TGCGCCAGCAGCTTGTTGGGGGAGAATGAAAAACTGTTTTTT | CASSLLGENEKLFF
. | . | TRBJ2-1 | TRBV12-3/TRBV12-4 | TGTGCCAGCAGAGTCTCCGGGCCCTCAGGCGATGAGCAGTTCTTC | CASRVSGPSGDEQFF
. | . | TRBJ1-1 | TRBV30 | TGTGCCTGGAGTGTAAATAGGAACACTGAAGCTTTCTTT | CAWSVNRNTEAFF
TRBD1 | once | TRBJ2-1 | TRBV5-8 | TGTGCCAGCAGCTTTAGGACAGGAGAAGACAATGAGCAGTTCTTC | CASSFRTGEDNEQFF
. | few | TRBJ2-7 | TRBV13 | TGTGCCAGCAGAGACCACAGGGACGAGCAGTACTTC | CASRDHRDEQYF
TRBD2 | . | TRBJ2-5 | TRBV9 | TGTGCCAGCAGCGCAGGTGGCGGGAGGGCCAAAGAGACCCAGTACTTC | CASSAGGGRAKETQYF
TRBD2 | few | TRBJ2-7 | TRBV14 | TGTGCCAGCAGCCAATTACTAGCGGGATACGAGCAGTACTTC | CASSQLLAGYEQYF
TRBD2 | once | TRBJ2-7 | TRBV7-8 | TGTGCCAGCAGCTTCGCGACTAGCGCTATCTACGAGCAGTACTTC | CASSFATSAIYEQYF
TRBD2 | few | TRBJ2-7 | TRBV7-2 | TGTGCCAGCAGCTTTTTTAGCGGGAGAGGGGACTACGAGCAGTACTTC | CASSFFSGRGDYEQYF
TRBD2 | . | TRBJ2-7 | TRBV13 | TGTGCCAGCAGCGAAGGACTAGCCACAGACTACGAGCAGTACTTC | CASSEGLATDYEQYF
TRBD1 | . | TRBJ1-1 | TRBV2 | TGTGCCAGCACAGGGGGCGTAGGTGAAGCTTTCTTT | CASTGGVGEAFF
. | once | TRBJ1-1 | TRBV28 | TGTGCCAGCAGTTTATCCTCAGGGGCGGTTTTGGCTTTCTTT | CASSLSSGAVLAFF